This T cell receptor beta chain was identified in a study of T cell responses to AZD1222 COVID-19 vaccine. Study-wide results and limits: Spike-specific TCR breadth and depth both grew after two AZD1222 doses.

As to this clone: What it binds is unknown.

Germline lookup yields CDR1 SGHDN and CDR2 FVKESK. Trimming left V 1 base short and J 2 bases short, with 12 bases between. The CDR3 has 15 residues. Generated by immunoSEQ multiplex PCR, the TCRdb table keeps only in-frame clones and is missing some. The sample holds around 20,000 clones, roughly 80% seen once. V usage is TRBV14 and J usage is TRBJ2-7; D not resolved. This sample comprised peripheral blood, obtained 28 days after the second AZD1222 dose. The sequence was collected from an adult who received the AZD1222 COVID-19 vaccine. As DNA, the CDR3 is TGTGCCAGCAGCCAAGGACTCGGTGGGACCTACGAGCAGTACTTC. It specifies CASSQGLGGTYEQYF.